This TCR beta chain was identified during a study of T cell changes during pregnancy in multiple sclerosis. Assay: immunoSEQ multiplex PCR; the TCRdb copy retains only in-frame clones and omits some. The top ten clones hold approximately 2.8% of a sample with roughly 70,000 clones, roughly 92% of them seen once. Germline CDR1 reads SQVTM; CDR2 reads ANQGSEA. The CDR3 has 15 residues. Trimming pared 5 bases from V and 8 bases from J, leaving 22 bases between. This chain joins TRBV29-1 and TRBJ2-1; D might be TRBD2 (7 bases). Sequences were derived from peripheral blood, sampled in the third trimester of pregnancy. The source of this sequence is a female donor in good health, enrolled as a control in a pregnancy study. CDR3: CSVLQGGSASDEQFF. The CDR3 bases are TGCAGCGTTCTACAGGGAGGGTCGGCGTCGGATGAGCAGTTCTTC.